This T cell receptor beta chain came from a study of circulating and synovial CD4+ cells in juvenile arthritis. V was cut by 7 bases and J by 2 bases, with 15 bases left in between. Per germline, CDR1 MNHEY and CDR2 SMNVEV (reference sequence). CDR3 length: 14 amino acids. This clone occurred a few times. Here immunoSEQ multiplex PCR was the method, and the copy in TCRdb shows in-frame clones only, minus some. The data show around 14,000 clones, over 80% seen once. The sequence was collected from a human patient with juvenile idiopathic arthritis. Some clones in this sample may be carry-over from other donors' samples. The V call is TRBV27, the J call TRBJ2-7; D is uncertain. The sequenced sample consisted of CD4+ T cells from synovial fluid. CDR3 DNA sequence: TGTGCCAGCACCTCTCTATCTGCGACCTACGAGCAGTACTTC. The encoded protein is CASTSLSATYEQYF.